The TCR beta chain under discussion was sequenced for a study of early T cells in non-severe SARS-CoV-2 infection listed by TCRdb under 2021. For the wider study: Bulk RNA from unsorted whole blood was used for TCR sequencing, so alpha and beta chains could not be paired.

What the authors observed across the whole study: VDJdb matching was skewed toward anti-spike CD8 responses, so virus-specific expansions were likely underestimated and private and CD4 specificities were missed.

CDR1 is given as PRHDT and CDR2 as FYEKMQ, both from the germline V gene (reference sequence). The junction carries 14 bases between V and J, which are trimmed by 5 bases and 3 bases respectively. The CDR3 covers 15 residues, taking in both the cysteine and the phenylalanine. The sequence is cut down to CDR3 DNA, 45 bases in frame from base 1. Set within a cohort of healthcare workers in London, UK, this nested case-control study involved weekly PCR testing of nasopharyngeal swabs along with blood sampling. Healthcare workers were enrolled in the week of the UK lockdown, from 23 to 31 March 2020, and were followed every week for up to roughly 15 weeks. The library came from 5' RACE. Instrument used: NextSeq 500. The TCR library protocol attached unique molecular identifiers to individual cDNA molecules to correct for sequencing error and PCR bias. Both TCR alpha and beta chains were sequenced, and tight co-correlation was observed between alpha and beta sequence abundances in each sample. As for the original processing: Decombinator V4 was used to annotate TCR sequences for V gene, J gene and CDR3. Expanded TCRs were defined as changing significantly between any two time points under a Poisson model with p below 0.0001. Abundances of TCRs were expressed as counts per million after normalisation to the total number of TCRs sequenced in each sample. MAIT TCRs were defined by TRAV1-2 paired with TRAJ12, TRAJ20 or TRAJ33, and iNKT TCRs by TRAV10 paired with TRAJ18. VDJdb, accessed on 1 November 2021, was searched for TCRs annotated for CMV, EBV and SARS-CoV-2, and TCRs annotated for more than one antigen were excluded. TCRdb itself trimmed the public reads at Q25 with fastp, ran MiXCR and retained productive beta chains. Every CDR3 protein is listed once, alongside the most common genes and DNA of its rows. TCRdb, not the authors, supplied the V and J calls. Across this sample there are 76,000 or so distinct CDR3 sequences, with around 10% seen only once. The ten largest clonotypes hold over 3.5% of the sample.

This clonotype came up a few times. There is no known antigen for this receptor. Per-base qualities were not stored, and no clone one base away is much larger. The rearranged chain carries TRBV13 and TRBJ1-5, and the D gene may be TRBD1, 6 bases matching. The clonotype comes from an adult who was a healthcare worker with PCR-confirmed SARS-CoV-2 infection or an uninfected control (not recorded which). Sequenced input: whole blood. The CDR3 region has the sequence CASSAGQGLNQPQHF. Read as DNA, the sequence is TGTGCCAGCAGCGCGGGCCAGGGGCTCAATCAGCCCCAGCATTTT.